The clone carrying this TCR beta chain has only a few counts. Its antigen is undetermined. Clones were sequenced by immunoSEQ multiplex PCR, and TCRdb holds only the in-frame ones, with some missing. This table holds about 1,500 clones, 20% to 25% found once. The data derive from a study of T cells in localized non-small cell lung cancer. Study outcomes and limitations: In the blood, greater T cell density corresponded to longer overall survival.

The germline CDR1 and CDR2 sequences are SGHNT and YENEEA. CDR3 length equals 17 residues. V was pared by 3 bases and J by 1 base, with 19 bases between. The sequence derives from a male donor aged 60 or over with stage II squamous cell lung carcinoma. The material was normal lung tissue next to the tumor, obtained before any cancer treatment. J is TRBJ2-7 and V is TRBV11-3, with D possibly TRBD1 on 7 matching bases. CDR3 DNA sequence: TGTGCCAGCAGCTTGATCGGGGGCTGGGACAGTTCCTACGAGCAGTACTTC. Amino acid sequence: CASSLIGGWDSSYEQYF.